This T cell receptor beta chain was retrieved from a study of naive and memory T cell subsets. CDR3 length equals 13 residues. The junction had 2 bases not matched to a gene; V was cut back by 0 bases and J by 6 bases. Germline lookup yields CDR1 DFQATT and CDR2 SNEGSKA (reference sequence). This clonotype turned up a few times. Four PCR rounds used nested alpha and beta constant region primers plus the SP2 primer. Alpha and beta constant region primers primed reverse transcription for blood and skin samples. TCRdb itself ran the 5' RACE reads through MiXCR, one entry per CDR3 protein. The sample holds about 48,000 distinct CDR3 sequences, around 5% seen once. An oligonucleotide containing a UMI was ligated to the 3' end of TCR cDNA.

This TCR derives from a female donor in good health. The genes are TRBV20-1 and TRBJ1-5, with 7 bases that match TRBD1. The CDR3 sequence: CSARETGSQPQHF. The CDR3 bases are TGCAGTGCTAGAGAGACAGGGAGTCAGCCCCAGCATTTT.